Given below is one TCR beta chain in context. Other DNA variants within this sample encode the same CDR3. This sample was taken from a study of graft-versus-host responses after intestinal transplantation. Measured with immunoSEQ multiplex PCR; TCRdb has only the in-frame clones, and not every one. The repertoire holds approximately 60,000 clones, with about nine tenths as singletons. Investigators treated the graft tissue so that it released intraepithelial and lamina propria lymphocytes. J was trimmed by 5 bases and V by 4 bases; bases with no gene match: 7. The CDR3 sequence is 15 residues long. Germline CDR1 and CDR2: SGHRS and YFSETQ.

This clonotype was sampled from a human patient who received an intestinal transplant, so some T cells may come from the graft donor. This rearrangement joins TRBV5-1 to TRBJ2-5, with 11 bases that match TRBD1. The specimen was ileum tissue, collected around 350 days after transplant. In DNA form, the CDR3 reads TGCGCCAGCAGCACAAGGACAGGGGGCGCGGAGACCCAGTACTTC. Its translation is CASSTRTGGAETQYF.